This T cell receptor beta chain was captured in a study of control samples from healthy donors and cancer patients (dated by TCRdb to the early 2020s). Of note for this clone: The antigen this receptor binds is unknown.

The method was the immunoSEQ multiplex PCR assay. Here the immuneACCESS table is served through TCRdb, limited to in-frame sequences with V and J called. Missing clones are a known gap in these copies; in checked studies unresolved V genes cover under half, and the rest lacks a known reason. The sample's records list around 190,000 clones. About 2.2% of the sample is taken by the ten largest. Taken from the germline V gene, the CDR1 and CDR2 loops are KGHSH and LQKENI. Including cysteine and phenylalanine, the CDR3 has 14 amino acids. Only CDR3 DNA remains: 42 bases, in frame from the first base. The V end loses 6 bases and the J end loses 6 bases, and a stretch of 18 bases separates them.

Sequenced input: blood. The chain was built from TRBV18 and TRBJ2-7, and perhaps TRBD2 as D gene, on 7 matching bases. This TCR came from a woman in her twenties or thirties in good health. The base sequence is TGTGCCAGCTCCCAGTGGGGGGGCCCTATCGAGCAGTACTTC. Translation gives CASSQWGGPIEQYF.